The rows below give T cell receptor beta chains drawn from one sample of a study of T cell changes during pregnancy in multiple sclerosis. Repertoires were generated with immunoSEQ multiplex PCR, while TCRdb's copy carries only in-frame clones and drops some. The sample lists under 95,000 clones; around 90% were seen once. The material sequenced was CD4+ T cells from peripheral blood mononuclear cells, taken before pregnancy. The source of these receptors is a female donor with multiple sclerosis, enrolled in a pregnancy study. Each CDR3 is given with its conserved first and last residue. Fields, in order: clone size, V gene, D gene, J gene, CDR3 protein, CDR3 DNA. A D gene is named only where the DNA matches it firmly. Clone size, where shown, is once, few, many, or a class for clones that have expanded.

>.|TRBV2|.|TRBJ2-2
CASRTGDLNTGELFF
TGTGCCAGCAGGACGGGGGACCTGAACACCGGGGAGCTGTTTTTT
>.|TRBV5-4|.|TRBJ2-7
CASSLPVSYEQYF
TGTGCCAGCAGCTTGCCGGTCTCCTACGAGCAGTACTTC
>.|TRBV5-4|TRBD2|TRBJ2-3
CASRGDLLAGGTDTQYF
TGTGCCAGCAGGGGTGACCTGCTAGCGGGGGGCACAGATACGCAGTATTTT
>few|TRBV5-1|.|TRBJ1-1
CASKRSTDNTEAFF
TGCGCCAGCAAGCGATCGACAGACAACACTGAAGCTTTCTTT
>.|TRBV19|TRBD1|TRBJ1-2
CASSTPGQGVYGYTF
TGTGCCAGTAGTACCCCAGGACAGGGAGTCTATGGCTACACCTTC
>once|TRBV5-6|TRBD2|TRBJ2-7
CASSFRTSGRSYEQYF
TGTGCCAGCAGCTTCCGCACTAGCGGGAGGTCCTACGAGCAGTACTTC
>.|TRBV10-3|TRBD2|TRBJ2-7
CAIKGSGSYEQYF
TGTGCCATCAAGGGAAGCGGGAGTTACGAGCAGTACTTC
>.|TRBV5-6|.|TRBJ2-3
CASKFGGSSTDTQYF
TGTGCCAGCAAGTTTGGGGGGTCTAGCACAGATACGCAGTATTTT
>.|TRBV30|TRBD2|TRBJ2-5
CAWSGLADQETQYF
TGTGCCTGGTCGGGACTAGCGGACCAAGAGACCCAGTACTTC
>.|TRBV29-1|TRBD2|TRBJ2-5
CSVEQLAGDPHQETQYF
TGCAGCGTTGAACAGCTAGCGGGGGACCCACATCAAGAGACCCAGTACTTC
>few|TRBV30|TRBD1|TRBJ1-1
CAWDRGVNTEAFF
TGTGCCTGGGACAGGGGCGTGAACACTGAAGCTTTCTTT
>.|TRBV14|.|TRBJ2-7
CASSHIGDTGTYEQYF
TGTGCCAGCAGCCACATAGGGGACACTGGAACCTACGAGCAGTACTTC
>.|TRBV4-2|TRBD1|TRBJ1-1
CASSPRQGALLDTEAFF
TGTGCCAGCAGCCCCCGACAGGGGGCGTTATTAGACACTGAAGCTTTCTTT
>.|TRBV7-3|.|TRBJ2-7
CASSTTGNSYEQYF
TGTGCCAGCAGCACAACCGGGAACAGCTACGAGCAGTACTTC
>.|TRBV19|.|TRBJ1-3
CATTRNSGNTIYF
TGTGCCACGACGCGGAACTCTGGAAACACCATATATTTT
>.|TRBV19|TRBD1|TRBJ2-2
CASSVKRDRVGGELFF
TGTGCCAGTAGTGTAAAACGGGACAGGGTCGGCGGGGAGCTGTTTTTT
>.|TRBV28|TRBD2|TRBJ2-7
CASSRPGLAAYEQYF
TGTGCCAGCAGTCGACCTGGACTAGCGGCCTACGAGCAGTACTTC
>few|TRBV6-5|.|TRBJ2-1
CASSSQAFHNEQFF
TGTGCCAGCAGTTCCCAAGCGTTCCACAATGAGCAGTTCTTC
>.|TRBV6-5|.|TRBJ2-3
CASSYSAKQYF
TGTGCCAGCAGTTACTCGGCCAAGCAGTATTTT
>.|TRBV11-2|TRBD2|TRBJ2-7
CASSFFLRGTSYEQYF
TGTGCCAGCAGCTTCTTTCTGCGGGGGACGTCCTACGAGCAGTACTTC
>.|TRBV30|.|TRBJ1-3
CAWSVRGNTIYF
TGTGCCTGGAGTGTACGCGGGAACACCATATATTTT
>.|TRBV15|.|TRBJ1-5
CATSTTAGHPNQPQHF
TGTGCCACCAGCACGACAGCGGGACATCCCAATCAGCCCCAGCATTTT
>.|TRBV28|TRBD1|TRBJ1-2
CASSLDRDGYTF
TGTGCCAGCAGTTTGGACAGGGATGGCTACACCTTC
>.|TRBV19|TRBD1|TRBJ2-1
CASARDREHNEQFF
TGTGCCAGTGCCCGGGACAGGGAACACAATGAGCAGTTCTTC
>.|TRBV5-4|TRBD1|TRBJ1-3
CASSSDRGRNTIYF
TGTGCCAGCAGCTCGGACAGGGGGAGAAACACCATATATTTT
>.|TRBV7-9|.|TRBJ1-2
CASSFVQGDYGYTF
TGTGCCAGCAGCTTCGTCCAGGGTGACTATGGCTACACCTTC
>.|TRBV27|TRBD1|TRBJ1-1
CASSKGTGGNTEAFF
TGTGCCAGCAGTAAAGGGACAGGGGGCAACACTGAAGCTTTCTTT
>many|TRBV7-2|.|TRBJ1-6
CASSPGTRNSPLHF
TGTGCCAGCAGCCCCGGGACACGGAATTCACCCCTCCACTTT
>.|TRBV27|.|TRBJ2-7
CASSPTGTYEQYF
TGTGCCAGCAGTCCGACGGGAACCTACGAGCAGTACTTC
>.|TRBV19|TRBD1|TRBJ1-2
CASSMDRLADGYTF
TGTGCCAGTAGTATGGACAGGCTGGCGGACGGCTACACCTTC
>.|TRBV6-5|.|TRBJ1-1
CASSNHILGGTEAFF
TGTGCCAGCAGCAACCATATCTTGGGGGGTACTGAAGCTTTCTTT
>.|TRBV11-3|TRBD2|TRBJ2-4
CASSLYLAGVNIQYF
TGTGCCAGCAGCTTATACTTAGCGGGGGTAAACATTCAGTACTTC
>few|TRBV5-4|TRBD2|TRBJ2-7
CASSFGTSGSHGYEQYF
TGTGCCAGCAGCTTCGGGACTAGCGGGAGCCACGGTTACGAGCAGTACTTC
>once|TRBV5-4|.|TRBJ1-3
CAITAGNTIYF
TGTGCCATTACTGCAGGAAACACCATATATTTT
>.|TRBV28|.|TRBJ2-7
CASSPNYEQYF
TGTGCCAGCAGTCCTAACTACGAGCAGTACTTC
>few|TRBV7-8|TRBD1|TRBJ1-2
CASSFPGQDGYTF
TGTGCCAGCAGCTTTCCGGGACAGGATGGCTACACCTTC
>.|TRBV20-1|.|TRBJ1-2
CSATGGYGYTF
TGCAGTGCTACCGGGGGCTATGGCTACACCTTC
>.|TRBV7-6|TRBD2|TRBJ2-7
CASSLGLAGAGEQYF
TGTGCCAGCAGCTTAGGACTAGCGGGAGCTGGCGAGCAGTACTTC
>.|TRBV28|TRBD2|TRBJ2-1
CASSLMVLAGLNEQFF
TGTGCCAGCAGTTTGATGGTACTAGCGGGACTCAATGAGCAGTTCTTC
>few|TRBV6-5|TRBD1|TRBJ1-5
CASSLGQGHQPQHF
TGTGCCAGCAGCTTGGGACAGGGACATCAGCCCCAGCATTTT
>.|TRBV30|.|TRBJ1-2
CAWSLQGGGYTF
TGTGCCTGGAGTTTACAGGGTGGCGGCTACACCTTC
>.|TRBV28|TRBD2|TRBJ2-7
CASSLGTSGGYEQYF
TGTGCCAGCAGTTTAGGAACTAGCGGGGGTTACGAGCAGTACTTC
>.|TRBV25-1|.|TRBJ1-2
CASSEPFYGYTF
TGTGCCAGCAGTGAACCTTTCTATGGCTACACCTTC
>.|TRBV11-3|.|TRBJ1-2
CASSRRGEGGYTF
TGTGCCAGCAGCCGCCGGGGTGAAGGTGGCTACACCTTC
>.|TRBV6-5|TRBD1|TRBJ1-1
CASSPGQGMNTEAFF
TGTGCCAGCAGTCCCGGACAGGGAATGAACACTGAAGCTTTCTTT
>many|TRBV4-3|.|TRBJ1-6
CASSQEPTGHNSPLHF
TGCGCCAGCAGCCAAGAACCGACAGGCCATAATTCACCCCTCCACTTT
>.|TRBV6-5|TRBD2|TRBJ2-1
CASSSSGGTYNEQFF
TGTGCCAGCAGTTCCAGCGGGGGTACCTACAATGAGCAGTTCTTC
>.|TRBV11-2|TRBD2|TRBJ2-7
CASSSTSGISYEQYF
TGTGCCAGCAGCTCGACTAGCGGGATCTCATACGAGCAGTACTTC
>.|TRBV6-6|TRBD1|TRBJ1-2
CASSRTGGNYGYTF
TGTGCCAGCAGCAGGACAGGGGGTAACTATGGCTACACCTTC
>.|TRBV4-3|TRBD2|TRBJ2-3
CASSQDKGLATDTQYF
TGCGCCAGCAGCCAAGATAAGGGACTAGCAACAGATACGCAGTATTTT
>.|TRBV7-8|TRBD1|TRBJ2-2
CASSLYQGATNTGELFF
TGTGCCAGCAGCTTATATCAGGGGGCGACTAACACCGGGGAGCTGTTTTTT
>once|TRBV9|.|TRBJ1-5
CASSVGENQPQHF
TGTGCCAGCAGCGTAGGCGAAAATCAGCCCCAGCATTTT
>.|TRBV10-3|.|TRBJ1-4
CAISEAQGLNSEKLFF
TGTGCCATCAGTGAGGCTCAGGGTTTGAACTCCGAAAAACTGTTTTTT
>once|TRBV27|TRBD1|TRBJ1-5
CASSPRQGISNQPQHF
TGTGCCAGCAGTCCGCGACAGGGCATATCCAATCAGCCCCAGCATTTT
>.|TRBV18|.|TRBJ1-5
CASSPEGNQPQHF
TGTGCCAGCTCACCAGAGGGAAATCAGCCCCAGCATTTT
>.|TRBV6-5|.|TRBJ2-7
CASRSGYEQYF
TGTGCCAGCAGATCGGGCTACGAGCAGTACTTC
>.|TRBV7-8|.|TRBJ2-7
CASSPLSPYEQYF
TGTGCCAGCAGCCCACTGAGTCCCTACGAGCAGTACTTC